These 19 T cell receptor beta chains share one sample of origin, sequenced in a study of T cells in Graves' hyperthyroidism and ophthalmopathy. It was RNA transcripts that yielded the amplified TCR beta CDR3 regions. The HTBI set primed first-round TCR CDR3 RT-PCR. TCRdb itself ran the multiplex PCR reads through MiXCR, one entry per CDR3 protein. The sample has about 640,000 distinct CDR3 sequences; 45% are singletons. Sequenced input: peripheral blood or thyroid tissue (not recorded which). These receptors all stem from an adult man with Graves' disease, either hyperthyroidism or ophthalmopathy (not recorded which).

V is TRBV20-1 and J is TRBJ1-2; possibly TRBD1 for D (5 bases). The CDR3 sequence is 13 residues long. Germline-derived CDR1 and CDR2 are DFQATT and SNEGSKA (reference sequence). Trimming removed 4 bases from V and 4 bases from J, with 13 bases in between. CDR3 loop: CSATRDRLYGYTF. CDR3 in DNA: TGCAGTGCTACCAGGGACCGGCTCTATGGCTACACCTTC.

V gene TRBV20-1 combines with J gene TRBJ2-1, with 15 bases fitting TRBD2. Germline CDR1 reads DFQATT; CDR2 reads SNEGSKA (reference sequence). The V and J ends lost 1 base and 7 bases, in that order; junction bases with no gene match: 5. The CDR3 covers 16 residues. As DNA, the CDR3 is TGCAGTGCTAGAGGTCGGACTAGCGGGAGGGGGAATGAGCAGTTCTTC. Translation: CSARGRTSGRGNEQFF.

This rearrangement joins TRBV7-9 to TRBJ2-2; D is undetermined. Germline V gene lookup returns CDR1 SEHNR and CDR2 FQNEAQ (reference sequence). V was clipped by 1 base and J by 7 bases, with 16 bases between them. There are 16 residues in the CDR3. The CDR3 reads CASSLVWVTDDGELFF. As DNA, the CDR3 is TGTGCCAGCAGCTTAGTTTGGGTAACGGATGACGGGGAGCTGTTTTTT.

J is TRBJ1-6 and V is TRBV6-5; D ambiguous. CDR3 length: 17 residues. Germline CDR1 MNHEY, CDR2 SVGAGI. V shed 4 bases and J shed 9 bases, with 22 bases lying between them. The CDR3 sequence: CASSLEATKGFGSPLHF. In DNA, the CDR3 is TGTGCCAGCAGTTTGGAGGCGACTAAGGGTTTTGGTTCACCCCTCCACTTT.

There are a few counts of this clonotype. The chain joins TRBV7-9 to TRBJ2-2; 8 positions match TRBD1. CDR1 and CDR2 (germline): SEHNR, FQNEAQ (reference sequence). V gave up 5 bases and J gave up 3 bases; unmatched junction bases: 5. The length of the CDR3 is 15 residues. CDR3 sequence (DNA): TGTGCCAGCAGCAACCGACAGGGGTACACCGGGGAGCTGTTTTTT. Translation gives CASSNRQGYTGELFF. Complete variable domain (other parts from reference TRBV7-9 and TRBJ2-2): DTGVSQNPRHKITKRGQNVTFRCDPISEHNRLYWYRQTLGQGPEFLTYFQNEAQLEKSRLLSDRFSAERPKGSFSTLEIQRTEQGDSAMYLCASSNRQGYTGELFFGEGSRLTVL.

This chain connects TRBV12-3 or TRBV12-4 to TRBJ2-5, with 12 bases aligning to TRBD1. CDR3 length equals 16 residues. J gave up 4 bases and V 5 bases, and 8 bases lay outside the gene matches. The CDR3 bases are TGTGCCAGCAGTACCAACATGGGACAGGGGGCAGAGACCCAGTACTTC. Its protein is CASSTNMGQGAETQYF.

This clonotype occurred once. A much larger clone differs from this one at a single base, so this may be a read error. CDR3 sequence reads: CASSYFDREYGYTF. The DNA of the CDR3 is TGTGCCAGCAGCTACTTCGACAGGGAGTATGGCTACACCTTC. V and J are TRBV7-8 and TRBJ1-2, with 7 bases identical to TRBD1. CDR1 is SGHVS, CDR2 FQNEAQ, per germline. J lost 5 bases, V lost 4 bases, and 7 bases had no gene match. This CDR3 is built from 14 residues.

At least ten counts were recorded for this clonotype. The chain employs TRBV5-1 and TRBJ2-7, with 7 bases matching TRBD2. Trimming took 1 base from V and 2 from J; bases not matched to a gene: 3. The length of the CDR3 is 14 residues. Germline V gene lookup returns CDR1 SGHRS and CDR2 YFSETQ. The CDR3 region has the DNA TGCGCCAGCAGCTTGACTAGCGCGACCTACGAGCAGTACTTC. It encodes CASSLTSATYEQYF.

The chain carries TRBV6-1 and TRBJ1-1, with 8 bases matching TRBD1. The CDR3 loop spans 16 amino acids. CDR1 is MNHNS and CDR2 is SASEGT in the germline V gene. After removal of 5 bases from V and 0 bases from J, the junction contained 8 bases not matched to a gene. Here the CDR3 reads CASSYLGQGLNTEAFF. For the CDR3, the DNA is TGTGCCAGCAGTTACCTAGGACAGGGCCTGAACACTGAAGCTTTCTTT.

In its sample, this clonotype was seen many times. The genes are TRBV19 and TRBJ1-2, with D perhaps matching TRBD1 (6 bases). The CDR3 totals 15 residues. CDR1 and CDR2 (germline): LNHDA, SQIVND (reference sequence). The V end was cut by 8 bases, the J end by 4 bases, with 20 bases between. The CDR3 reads CASAPVGQGFYGYTF. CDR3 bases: TGTGCCAGTGCCCCCGTCGGGCAGGGGTTCTATGGCTACACCTTC.

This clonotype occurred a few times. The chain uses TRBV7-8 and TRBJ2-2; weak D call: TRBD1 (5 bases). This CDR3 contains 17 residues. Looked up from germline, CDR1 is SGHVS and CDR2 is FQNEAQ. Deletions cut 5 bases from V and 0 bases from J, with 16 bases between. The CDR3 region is CASSILNDRPNTGELFF. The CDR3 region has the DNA TGTGCCAGCAGCATACTAAACGACAGACCGAACACCGGGGAGCTGTTTTTT. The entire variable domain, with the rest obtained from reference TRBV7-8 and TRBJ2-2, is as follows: GAGVSQSPRYKVAKRGQDVALRCDPISGHVSLFWYQQALGQGPEFLTYFQNEAQLDKSGLPSDRFFAERPEGSVSTLKIQRTQQEDSAVYLCASSILNDRPNTGELFFGEGSRLTVL.

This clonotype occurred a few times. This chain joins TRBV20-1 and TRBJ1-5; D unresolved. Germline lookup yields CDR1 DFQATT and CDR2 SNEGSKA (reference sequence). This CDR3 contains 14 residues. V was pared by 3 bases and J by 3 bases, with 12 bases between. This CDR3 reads CSASENRINQPQHF. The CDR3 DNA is TGCAGTGCTAGTGAGAACAGAATCAATCAGCCCCAGCATTTT.

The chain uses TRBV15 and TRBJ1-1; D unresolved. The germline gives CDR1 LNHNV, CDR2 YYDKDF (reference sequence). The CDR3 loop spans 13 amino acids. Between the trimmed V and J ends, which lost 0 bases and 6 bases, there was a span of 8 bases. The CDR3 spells CATSRDLRSEAFF. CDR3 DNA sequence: TGTGCCACCAGCAGAGATCTCCGCTCTGAAGCTTTCTTT.

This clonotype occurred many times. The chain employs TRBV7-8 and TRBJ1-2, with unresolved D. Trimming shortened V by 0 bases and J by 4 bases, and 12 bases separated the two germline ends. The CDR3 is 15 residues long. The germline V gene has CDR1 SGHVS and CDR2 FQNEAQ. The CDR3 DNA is TGTGCCAGCAGCTTAGCCCCAGGAGGGAGCTATGGCTACACCTTC. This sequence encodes CASSLAPGGSYGYTF. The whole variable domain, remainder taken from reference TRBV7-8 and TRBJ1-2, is GAGVSQSPRYKVAKRGQDVALRCDPISGHVSLFWYQQALGQGPEFLTYFQNEAQLDKSGLPSDRFFAERPEGSVSTLKIQRTQQEDSAVYLCASSLAPGGSYGYTFGSGTRLTVV.

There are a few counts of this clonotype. The chain's CDR3 is CASSMNWGEKLFF. The DNA of the CDR3 is TGTGCCAGCAGTATGAATTGGGGTGAAAAACTGTTTTTT. The chain links TRBV12-3 or TRBV12-4 to TRBJ1-4; D gene uncertain. Trimming removed 5 bases at V and 7 bases at J, with 11 bases between. CDR3 size: 13 residues.

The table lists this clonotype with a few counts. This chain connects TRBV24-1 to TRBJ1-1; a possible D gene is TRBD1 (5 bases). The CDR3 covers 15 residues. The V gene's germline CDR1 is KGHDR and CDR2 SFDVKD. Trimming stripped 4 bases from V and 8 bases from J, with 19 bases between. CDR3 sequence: CATSDPSAGAREAFF. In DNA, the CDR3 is TGTGCCACCAGTGACCCCAGCGCCGGGGCTCGGGAAGCTTTCTTT.

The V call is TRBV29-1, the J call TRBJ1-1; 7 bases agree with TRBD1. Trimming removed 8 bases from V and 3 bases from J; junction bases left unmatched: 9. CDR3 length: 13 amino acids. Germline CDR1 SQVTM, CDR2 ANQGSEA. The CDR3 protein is CSSAWDSYTEAFF. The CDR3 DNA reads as TGCAGCTCGGCTTGGGACAGCTACACTGAAGCTTTCTTT.

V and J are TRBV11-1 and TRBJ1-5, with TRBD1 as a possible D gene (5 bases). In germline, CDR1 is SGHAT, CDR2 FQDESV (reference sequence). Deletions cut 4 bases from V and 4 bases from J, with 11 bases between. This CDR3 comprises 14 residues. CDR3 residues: CASSYPGFNQPQHF. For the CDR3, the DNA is TGTGCCAGCAGCTACCCAGGGTTTAATCAGCCCCAGCATTTT.

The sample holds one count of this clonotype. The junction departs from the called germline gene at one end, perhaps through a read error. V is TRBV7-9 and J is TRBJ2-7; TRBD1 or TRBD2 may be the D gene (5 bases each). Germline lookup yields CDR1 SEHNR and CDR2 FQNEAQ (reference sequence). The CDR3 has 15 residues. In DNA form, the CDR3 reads TGTGCCAGAAGCTACTTACAGGAGGCTGGGTGGGGGCAGTACTTC. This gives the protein CARSYLQEAGWGQYF.